This TCR beta chain was sequenced in a study of T-cell memory formation after mild COVID-19. In TCRdb, the 5' RACE reads were re-called with MiXCR into one record per CDR3 protein. The data contain about 560,000 distinct CDR3 sequences, roughly a sixth of them singletons. Study-level findings and limits: Mainly in CM and EM were contracting CD4+ clones; CD8+ were in EMRA. There was a balanced CD4/CD8 profile in clones contracting day 15 to 85, and later expanders leaned CD4+.

J was trimmed by 2 bases and V by 6 bases; bases with no gene match: 6. This CDR3 is 15 amino acids long. Germline V gives CDR1 SQVTM, CDR2 ANQGSEA. In the case of this clonotype: Its antigen is as yet unknown.

The sequenced material came from PBMCs or a T cell subset sorted from them (not recorded which). The receptor was isolated from an adult woman who had mild COVID-19 (a few samples of this study predate the infection). Cell type and time point are not known. The rearrangement links TRBV29-1 to TRBJ2-2; 10 bases map to TRBD2. The CDR3 DNA follows: TGCAGCGTCGGGAGGACTAGCGGTAACACCGGGGAGCTGTTTTTT. Translation: CSVGRTSGNTGELFF.